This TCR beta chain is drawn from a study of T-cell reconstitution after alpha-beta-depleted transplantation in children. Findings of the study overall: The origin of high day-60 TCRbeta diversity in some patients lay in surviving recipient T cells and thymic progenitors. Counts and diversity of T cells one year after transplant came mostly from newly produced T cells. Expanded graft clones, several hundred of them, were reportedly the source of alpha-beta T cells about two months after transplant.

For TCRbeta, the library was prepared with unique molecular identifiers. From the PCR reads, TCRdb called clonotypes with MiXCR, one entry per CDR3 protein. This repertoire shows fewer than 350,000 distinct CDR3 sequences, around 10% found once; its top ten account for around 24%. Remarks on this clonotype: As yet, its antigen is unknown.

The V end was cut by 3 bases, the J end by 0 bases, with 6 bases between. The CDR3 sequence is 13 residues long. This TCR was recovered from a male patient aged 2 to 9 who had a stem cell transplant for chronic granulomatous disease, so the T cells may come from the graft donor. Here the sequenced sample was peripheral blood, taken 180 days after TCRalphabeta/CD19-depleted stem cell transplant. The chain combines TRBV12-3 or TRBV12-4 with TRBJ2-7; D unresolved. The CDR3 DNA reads TGTGCCAGCAGTTTTTTCGCCTCCTACGAGCAGTACTTC. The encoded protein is CASSFFASYEQYF.